This entry lists 10 T cell receptor beta chains sequenced from one sample in a study of blood T cells in healthy people across ages. The use of a sample-barcoded 5' primer and a J-beta primer mix characterized a second PCR of about 7 to 12 cycles. MiXCR, applied by TCRdb to the 5' RACE reads, yields one record per CDR3 protein. The data hold approximately 690,000 distinct CDR3 sequences, with around 41% observed a single time. Sequenced material: blood. Receptors were obtained from a man at least 80 years old in good health.

This clonotype was detected only a few times. This rearrangement joins TRBV7-9 to TRBJ2-7; 7 bases are shared with TRBD2. The CDR3 runs 13 residues. Unmatched junction bases numbered 5, after V lost 3 bases and J lost 6 bases. Germline assignment: CDR1 SEHNR and CDR2 FQNEAQ (reference sequence). CDR3 sequence (DNA): TGTGCCAGCAGCTTCAGCGGGGATGGCGAGCAGTACTTC. This gives the protein CASSFSGDGEQYF.

The rearrangement links TRBV6-2 or TRBV6-3 to TRBJ2-1; 7 bases fit TRBD2. CDR1 MNHEY and CDR2 SVGEGT come from the germline V gene. Losses at the gene ends were 6 bases for V and 4 bases for J; bases not matched to a gene: 6. The length of the CDR3 is 14 residues. The chain's CDR3 is CASRKASGYNEQFF. The CDR3 DNA reads TGTGCCAGCAGGAAGGCTAGCGGTTACAATGAGCAGTTCTTC.

This clonotype was recorded a few times. The V gene is TRBV4-2, the J gene TRBJ2-7; 14 bases match TRBD2. The V gene end was trimmed by 1 base and the J gene end by 2 bases; junction bases not matched to a gene: 10. Germline CDR1 is LGHNA and CDR2 is YNFKEQ. The CDR3 is 19 amino acids. For the CDR3, the DNA is TGTGCCAGCAGCCAAGTGCCGACTAGCGGGAGGGCCCCTCCCTACGAGCAGTACTTC. It translates to CASSQVPTSGRAPPYEQYF.

The chain links TRBV30 to TRBJ2-5; 7 bases agree with TRBD1. Germline CDR1 GTSNPN, CDR2 SVGIG (reference sequence). The CDR3 sequence is 14 residues long. J lost 7 bases, V lost 2 bases, and 10 bases had no gene match. The CDR3 protein is CAWSRQGRGGTQYF. The CDR3 DNA follows: TGTGCCTGGAGTCGACAGGGCCGAGGGGGGACCCAGTACTTC. Full variable domain (missing parts from reference TRBV30 and TRBJ2-5): SQTIHQWPATLVQPVGSPLSLECTVEGTSNPNLYWYRQAAGRGLQLLFYSVGIGQISSEVPQNLSASRPQDRQFILSSKKLLLSDSGFYLCAWSRQGRGGTQYFGPGTRLLVL.

The chain uses TRBV7-2 and TRBJ2-7; D may match TRBD1 or TRBD2 (7 bases each). V lost 4 bases, J lost 3 bases, and 16 bases lay in between. CDR3 size: 15 residues. Per germline, CDR1 SGHTA and CDR2 FQGNSA. In DNA form, the CDR3 reads TGTGCCAGCAGCTCAGGGGGGGGCAGGGTCTACGAGCAGTACTTC. Translated, it gives CASSSGGGRVYEQYF.

For this clonotype: A junction end diverges from the germline sequence, so it may reflect a read error. The V gene is TRBV6-5, the J gene TRBJ1-1; a weak D match, TRBD1 (5 bases). The CDR3 spans 14 residues. Germline V gene data show CDR1 as MNHEY and CDR2 as SVGAGI. CDR3 region: CASSDSIRETEAFF. In DNA, the CDR3 is TGTGCCAGCAGTGACTCGATCAGGGAAACTGAAGCTTTCTTT.

CDR3 sequence: CSARRSGGTEVSYNSPLHF. Written as DNA, the CDR3 is TGCAGTGCTAGACGATCCGGAGGGACAGAGGTCTCCTATAATTCACCCCTCCACTTT. The chain has TRBV20-1 and TRBJ1-6; TRBD1 aligns across 7 bases. Trimming cost V 2 bases and J 0 bases; bases outside gene matches: 13. The germline gives CDR1 DFQATT, CDR2 SNEGSKA (reference sequence). The CDR3 spans 19 residues.

This clonotype was seen once. CDR3 amino acids: CSTMGGLSTDTQYF. Here the CDR3 DNA reads TGCAGCACAATGGGGGGGCTCAGCACAGATACGCAGTATTTT. The J gene is TRBJ2-3, the V gene TRBV29-1; a possible D gene is TRBD2 (7 bases). CDR1 is SQVTM and CDR2 is ANQGSEA in the germline V gene. The length of the CDR3 is 14 residues. V lost 8 bases to trimming and J lost 0 bases, with 15 bases between them.

The chain is built from TRBV5-1 and TRBJ1-2; 7 nucleotides match TRBD1. The junction had 4 bases not matched to a gene; V was cut back by 1 base and J by 4 bases. Per the germline V gene, CDR1 is SGHRS and CDR2 is YFSETQ. The CDR3 extends over 14 amino acids. CDR3 region: CASSLNQGGYGYTF. The CDR3 DNA reads TGCGCCAGCAGCTTGAACCAGGGGGGCTATGGCTACACCTTC.

The chain is built from TRBV6-2 or TRBV6-3 and TRBJ2-3; the D call may be TRBD1 or TRBD2 (5 bases each). Germline values: CDR1 MNHEY, CDR2 SVGEGT. Trimming left V 3 bases short and J 6 bases short, with 28 bases between. This CDR3 comprises 19 residues. The CDR3 DNA reads TGTGCCAGCAGTTATCCGGGACGGGGCCTAATGTTAGGAACGGATACGCAGTATTTT. This sequence encodes CASSYPGRGLMLGTDTQYF.